This entry lists 19 T cell receptor beta chains sequenced from one sample in a study of CD8+ T cells in alopecia areata. Once RNA had been extracted, it was reverse transcribed into cDNA to act as the sequencing template. Measured with immunoSEQ multiplex PCR; TCRdb has only the in-frame clones, and not every one. The table lists some 99,000 clones, about 58% of them singletons, with around 16% in the top ten. Treatment reported: oral pan-JAK inhibitor, 5-10 mg twice daily. The specimen was CD8+ T cells sorted from blood, collected at week 4, from a patient treated with tofacitinib. The receptor source for this set is a human donor with alopecia areata.

The chain carries TRBV7-2 and TRBJ1-5, with TRBD1 as a possible D gene (6 bases). The germline CDR1 and CDR2 sequences are SGHTA and FQGNSA. The CDR3 has 14 amino acids. Between the trimmed V and J ends, which lost 1 base and 6 bases, there was a span of 10 bases. The CDR3 loop is CASSLGGQPQPQHF. The CDR3 DNA reads as TGTGCCAGCAGCTTAGGAGGACAGCCTCAGCCCCAGCATTTT.

The chain combines TRBV4-1 with TRBJ2-1; 10 bases map to TRBD2. The CDR3 spans 14 residues. J gave up 9 bases and V 1 base, and 3 bases lay outside the gene matches. Germline loops: CDR1 MGHRA, CDR2 YSYEKL. The CDR3 is CASSQVLAGGEQFF. The CDR3 DNA is TGCGCCAGCAGCCAAGTCTTAGCGGGAGGTGAGCAGTTCTTC.

The V and J genes are TRBV5-1 and TRBJ2-1; 12 bases match TRBD2. V shed 0 bases and J 2 bases; nucleotides not matched to a gene: 3. The CDR3 totals 17 residues. Germline V gene data show CDR1 as SGHRS and CDR2 as YFSETQ. CDR3 amino acids: CASSLAPSGRAYNEQFF. CDR3 bases: TGCGCCAGCAGCTTGGCCCCTAGCGGGAGGGCCTACAATGAGCAGTTCTTC.

This clone was picked up a small number of times. The CDR3 coding sequence is TGCAGCGTTGCCTTGACCGAGGCCTACGAGCAGTACTTC. Encoded protein: CSVALTEAYEQYF. V usage is TRBV29-1 and J usage is TRBJ2-7; no clear D. Trimming pared 4 bases from V and 2 bases from J, leaving 12 bases between. The germline V gene has CDR1 SQVTM and CDR2 ANQGSEA. The CDR3 is made up of 13 amino acids.

This clone was counted only a few times. This chain links TRBV4-1 with TRBJ2-3; unclear D gene. Trimming shortened V by 3 bases and J by 6 bases, and 16 bases separated the two germline ends. The CDR3 runs 15 residues. The germline CDR1 and CDR2 sequences are MGHRA and YSYEKL. The CDR3 coding sequence is TGCGCCAGCAGCCATGACCCGTATGGTGCGGATACGCAGTATTTT. Protein: CASSHDPYGADTQYF.

V gene TRBV7-2 combines with J gene TRBJ2-7; no reliable D call. The CDR3 is 14 amino acids. CDR1 is SGHTA and CDR2 is FQGNSA in the germline V gene. The V end was cut by 1 base, the J end by 0 bases, with 7 bases between. CDR3 protein: CASSLVGYSYEQYF. DNA of the CDR3: TGTGCCAGCAGCTTAGTCGGCTACTCCTACGAGCAGTACTTC.

This CDR3 reads CASSFRDFNTGELFF. In nucleotides, the CDR3 is TGTGCCAGCAGTTTCAGGGATTTCAACACCGGGGAGCTGTTTTTT. This chain joins TRBV27 and TRBJ2-2, with D possibly matching TRBD1 (5 bases). The CDR3 covers 15 residues. The germline V and J ends were trimmed by 3 bases and 2 bases, with 10 bases remaining between them. Germline V gene data show CDR1 as MNHEY and CDR2 as SMNVEV (reference sequence).

This clone was counted a few times. V and J are TRBV6-5 and TRBJ2-7, with TRBD1 identical over 11 bases. Germline CDR1 MNHEY, CDR2 SVGAGI. The CDR3 is 14 amino acids. With 4 bases clipped from V and 4 bases from J, the junction kept 3 bases outside the gene matches. The CDR3 loop is CASSSDRGQYEQYF. The CDR3, as DNA: TGTGCCAGCAGTTCGGACAGGGGGCAGTACGAGCAGTACTTC.

V is TRBV9 and J is TRBJ2-1; 8 bases align to TRBD2. The V gene end was trimmed by 6 bases and the J gene end by 5 bases; junction bases not matched to a gene: 4. Germline CDR1 SGDLS, CDR2 YYNGEE. The CDR3 has 13 amino acids. CDR3 sequence reads: CASTAGADNEQFF. DNA for the CDR3: TGTGCCAGCACAGCGGGAGCAGACAATGAGCAGTTCTTC.

V and J are TRBV27 and TRBJ2-3; a weak D match, TRBD1 (5 bases). Germline V lookup: CDR1 MNHEY, CDR2 SMNVEV (reference sequence). V lost 6 bases to trimming and J lost 5 bases, with 21 bases between them. This CDR3 has 16 residues. CDR3 sequence: CASRSRAARGLDTQYF. CDR3 bases: TGTGCCAGCAGGTCGCGCGCGGCTAGGGGATTAGATACGCAGTATTTT.

This clone was seen a few times. The chain joins TRBV28 to TRBJ2-5; 8 nucleotides line up with TRBD1. This CDR3 has 15 amino acids. The germline gives CDR1 MDHEN, CDR2 SYDVKM. J lost 5 bases, V lost 6 bases, and 11 bases had no gene match. CDR3 region: CASRADRGSAETQYF. CDR3 nucleotide sequence: TGTGCCAGCAGGGCCGACAGGGGTAGTGCGGAGACCCAGTACTTC. Drawing the rest from reference TRBV28 and TRBJ2-5, the complete variable domain is DVKVTQSSRYLVKRTGEKVFLECVQDMDHENMFWYRQDPGLGLRLIYFSYDVKMKEKGDIPEGYSVSREKKERFSLILESASTNQTSMYLCASRADRGSAETQYFGPGTRLLVL.

This clone was observed a few times. V and J are TRBV28 and TRBJ2-2; the D gene could be TRBD1 or TRBD2 (5 bases each). Germline V gene sequence: CDR1 MDHEN, CDR2 SYDVKM. CDR3 length: 15 amino acids. V lost 7 bases and J 6 bases, leaving 18 bases between the germline ends. The CDR3 DNA reads TGTGCCAGCACCGTAGGGGACCCCACCCCCGGGGAGCTGTTTTTT. Protein sequence: CASTVGDPTPGELFF.

The chain has TRBV4-3 and TRBJ2-6; D is uncertain. Germline CDR1 reads LGHNA; CDR2 reads YSLEER. This CDR3 is built from 18 residues. Trimming removed 2 bases from V and 0 bases from J, with 14 bases in between. CDR3 amino acids: CASSQSVVPASGANVLTF. For the CDR3, the DNA is TGCGCCAGCAGCCAAAGCGTCGTACCAGCCTCTGGGGCCAACGTCCTGACTTTC.

This clone has a handful of counts. This chain connects TRBV5-4 to TRBJ2-5; D remains unclear. The CDR3 contains 12 residues. Trimming left V 4 bases short and J 4 bases short, with 8 bases between. Per the germline V gene, CDR1 is SGHNT and CDR2 is YYREEE (reference sequence). CDR3 protein: CASSPGRETQYF. As DNA, the CDR3 is TGTGCCAGCAGCCCAGGTCGAGAGACCCAGTACTTC.

The chain recombines TRBV11-2 with TRBJ2-3; 10 bases are a match to TRBD2. Germline assignment: CDR1 SGHAT and CDR2 FQNNGV. J was trimmed by 0 bases and V by 5 bases; bases with no gene match: 5. The CDR3 runs to 16 residues. The CDR3, as DNA: TGTGCCAGCAGCGCGTCGGGACTAGCGAGCACAGATACGCAGTATTTT. Translation gives CASSASGLASTDTQYF. The complete variable domain, with remaining parts taken from reference TRBV11-2 and TRBJ2-3, reads EAGVAQSPRYKIIEKRQSVAFWCNPISGHATLYWYQQILGQGPKLLIQFQNNGVVDDSQLPKDRFSAERLKGVDSTLKIQPAKLEDSAVYLCASSASGLASTDTQYFGPGTRLTVL.

The chain has TRBV5-6 and TRBJ1-1; the D is unclear. V was shortened by 4 bases and J by 2 bases, with 15 bases between the two germline ends. The CDR3 contains 15 residues. CDR1 and CDR2 (germline): SGHDT, YYEEEE. CDR3 sequence (DNA): TGTGCCAGCAGCCCTACTTTCGGCCCCAACACTGAAGCTTTCTTT. This encodes CASSPTFGPNTEAFF.

This sequence joins TRBV27 and TRBJ2-2; maybe TRBD1 (5 bases). Trimming stripped 5 bases from V and 5 bases from J, with 9 bases between. Germline values: CDR1 MNHEY, CDR2 SMNVEV (reference sequence). The CDR3 covers 13 residues. The CDR3 bases are TGTGCCAGCAGTCCGACAGTTACCGGGGAGCTGTTTTTT. Translated, it gives CASSPTVTGELFF.

The chain recombines TRBV7-2 with TRBJ2-7; D possibly corresponds to TRBD2 (5 bases). Per the germline V gene, CDR1 is SGHTA and CDR2 is FQGNSA. The V and J ends lost 0 bases and 3 bases respectively, with 6 bases between them. The CDR3 is made up of 13 amino acids. The CDR3 region is CASSLARDYEQYF. The DNA of the CDR3 is TGTGCCAGCAGCTTAGCCCGGGACTACGAGCAGTACTTC.

This clone was observed a few times. The chain recombines TRBV4-1 with TRBJ1-1, with D perhaps TRBD1 (6 bases). Trimming removed 0 bases from V and 5 bases from J, with 13 bases in between. This CDR3 region has 15 residues. Germline CDR1 and CDR2: MGHRA and YSYEKL. The CDR3 nucleotides read TGCGCCAGCAGCCAAGATCAACGAGGGGGAACTGAAGCTTTCTTT. This codes for CASSQDQRGGTEAFF.